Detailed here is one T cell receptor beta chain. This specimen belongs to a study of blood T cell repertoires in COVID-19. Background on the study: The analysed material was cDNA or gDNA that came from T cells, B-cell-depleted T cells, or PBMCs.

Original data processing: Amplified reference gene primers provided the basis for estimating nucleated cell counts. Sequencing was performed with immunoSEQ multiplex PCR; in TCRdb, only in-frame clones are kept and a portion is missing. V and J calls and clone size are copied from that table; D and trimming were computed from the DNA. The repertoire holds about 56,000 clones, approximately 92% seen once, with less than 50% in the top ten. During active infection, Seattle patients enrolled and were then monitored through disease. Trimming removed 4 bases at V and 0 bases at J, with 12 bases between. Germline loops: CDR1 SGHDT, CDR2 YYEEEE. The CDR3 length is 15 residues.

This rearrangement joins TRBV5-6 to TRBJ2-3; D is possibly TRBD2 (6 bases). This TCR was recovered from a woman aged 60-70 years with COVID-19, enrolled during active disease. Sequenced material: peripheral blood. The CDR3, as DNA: TGTGCCAGCAGCCCCGGGGGATCTAGCACAGATACGCAGTATTTT. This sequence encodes CASSPGGSSTDTQYF.